These 25 T cell receptor beta chains share one sample of origin, sequenced in a study of cytomegalovirus exposure and HLA in healthy donors. Primers: 60 Vbeta forward and 13 Jbeta reverse. Clones were sequenced by immunoSEQ multiplex PCR, and TCRdb holds only the in-frame ones, with some missing. The data show tens of thousands of clones, around 80% seen once. Input material: PBMCs. These TCRs come from a man between 50 and 59 years old in good health and CMV-seropositive.

The V gene is TRBV27, the J gene TRBJ2-2; 8 bases fit TRBD2. Unmatched junction bases numbered 7, after V lost 5 bases and J lost 5 bases. Germline CDR1 reads MNHEY; CDR2 reads SMNVEV (reference sequence). This CDR3 region has 15 residues. The CDR3 reads CASSRSGGGTGELFF. The CDR3 DNA is TGTGCCAGCAGTCGCAGCGGGGGAGGGACCGGGGAGCTGTTTTTT.

This clone was seen only a few times. V is TRBV6-1 and J is TRBJ2-7; D is unclear. The CDR3 is made up of 13 amino acids. Deletions cut 5 bases from V and 3 bases from J, with 11 bases between. CDR1 is MNHNS, CDR2 SASEGT, per germline. The CDR3 DNA follows: TGTGCCAGCAGTTCGACACTCCACTACGAGCAGTACTTC. This gives the protein CASSSTLHYEQYF.

The rearrangement joins TRBV30 to TRBJ1-4; 8 bases map to TRBD1. The CDR3 loop spans 15 amino acids. Germline V CDR1 and CDR2: GTSNPN, SVGIG (reference sequence). The junction had 8 bases not matched to a gene; V was cut back by 3 bases and J by 5 bases. CDR3 nucleotides: TGTGCCTGGAGCTTTGACGGGACAGGAAATGAAAAACTGTTTTTT. This encodes CAWSFDGTGNEKLFF.

This clone has only a few counts. Germline is not matched at one junction end, which may reflect a read error. The sample carries other DNA sequences with the same CDR3. V gene TRBV29-1 combines with J gene TRBJ1-1; D gene uncertain. CDR1 and CDR2 from the germline V gene are SQVTM and ANQGSEA. The CDR3 has 15 residues. The CDR3 here is CSSSFIGSADTEDFF. In nucleotides, the CDR3 is TGCAGCTCCAGCTTTATTGGGTCGGCAGACACTGAAGATTTCTTT.

The rearrangement links TRBV10-2 to TRBJ1-1; perhaps TRBD1 as D (6 bases). Germline CDR1 is WSHSY and CDR2 is SAAADI. Trimming took 7 bases from V and 4 from J, leaving 13 bases between them. The CDR3 is 13 residues long. CDR3 amino acids: CASIYTGSTEAFF. Here the CDR3 DNA reads TGCGCCAGCATATATACAGGGAGCACTGAAGCTTTCTTT.

The V and J genes are TRBV5-4 and TRBJ2-5; TRBD1 matches 7 bases. Germline V gene sequence: CDR1 SGHNT, CDR2 YYREEE (reference sequence). V was clipped by 5 bases and J by 1 base; unmatched bases: 8. This CDR3 contains 15 residues. The CDR3 sequence is CASSSGTVSQETQYF. CDR3 DNA sequence: TGTGCCAGCAGTTCCGGGACAGTTTCCCAAGAGACCCAGTACTTC. Looking up the rest from reference TRBV5-4 and TRBJ2-5 gives the full variable domain: ETGVTQSPTHLIKTRGQQVTLRCSSQSGHNTVSWYQQALGQGPQFIFQYYREEENGRGNFPPRFSGLQFPNYSSELNVNALELDDSALYLCASSSGTVSQETQYFGPGTRLLVL.

This clone has just one count. The chain uses TRBV6-5 and TRBJ1-3; 7 bases are shared with TRBD1. In germline, CDR1 is MNHEY, CDR2 SVGAGI. The CDR3 sequence is 14 residues long. After removal of 8 bases from V and 2 bases from J, the junction contained 6 bases not matched to a gene. CDR3 DNA: TGTGCCAGCTCAGGGGGAGGAACTGGAAACACCATATATTTT. Residues: CASSGGGTGNTIYF.

The rearrangement links TRBV6-6 to TRBJ2-3; perhaps TRBD1 as D (5 bases). V lost 6 bases and J lost 3, with 16 bases in between. Germline CDR1 and CDR2: MNHNY and SVGAGI (reference sequence). The CDR3 runs to 15 residues. CDR3 region: CASRPFGDSTDTQYF. In nucleotides, the CDR3 is TGTGCCAGCAGGCCTTTCGGTGACAGTACAGATACGCAGTATTTT.

The rearrangement uses TRBV7-2 and TRBJ1-2; no firm D call. The V gene's germline CDR1 is SGHTA and CDR2 FQGNSA. The CDR3 is made up of 13 amino acids. Trimming shortened V by 8 bases and J by 7 bases, and 17 bases separated the two germline ends. The CDR3 sequence is CASVEGVWGGYTF. CDR3 DNA sequence: TGTGCCAGCGTGGAGGGTGTGTGGGGTGGCTACACCTTC.

The rearrangement links TRBV7-8 to TRBJ1-2; D gene uncertain. CDR1 SGHVS and CDR2 FQNEAQ come from the germline V gene. V lost 4 bases to trimming and J lost 8 bases, with 14 bases between them. CDR3 length: 13 residues. The CDR3 reads CASSSEESRGYTF. CDR3 coding DNA: TGTGCCAGCAGCTCAGAGGAGTCTCGCGGCTACACCTTC.

The J gene is TRBJ2-4, the V gene TRBV27; 10 nucleotides line up with TRBD2. CDR1 is MNHEY, CDR2 SMNVEV, per germline (reference sequence). The CDR3 covers 16 residues. V was pared by 5 bases and J by 5 bases, with 9 bases of the junction left unmatched. CDR3 in amino acids: CASSQKTSGPQNIQYF. DNA for the CDR3: TGTGCCAGCAGTCAAAAGACTAGCGGGCCCCAAAACATTCAGTACTTC.

This clone was observed many times. This specimen includes other DNA sequences encoding the same CDR3. V and J are TRBV9 and TRBJ2-7; tentatively, D is TRBD2 (5 bases). Deletions cut 4 bases from V and 8 bases from J, with 22 bases between. This CDR3 is built from 15 residues. CDR1 is SGDLS, CDR2 YYNGEE, per germline. The CDR3, as DNA: TGTGCCAGCAGCTCCCAGCGGCCCAGCTCCTCCCAGCAGTACTTC. Its protein is CASSSQRPSSSQQYF.

This clone is a singleton in its sample. The chain joins TRBV4-3 to TRBJ1-3; D perhaps matches TRBD1 (5 bases). The germline CDR1 and CDR2 sequences are LGHNA and YSLEER. Trimming removed 2 bases at V and 5 bases at J, with 10 bases between. The CDR3 is 14 amino acids. CDR3 region: CASSQTGPRNTIYF. CDR3 nucleotides: TGCGCCAGCAGCCAAACAGGCCCTAGAAACACCATATATTTT.

The rearrangement links TRBV30 to TRBJ2-1; D not resolved. The V and J ends lost 4 bases and 0 bases respectively, with 22 bases between them. Germline loops: CDR1 GTSNPN, CDR2 SVGIG (reference sequence). The CDR3 has 18 amino acids. CDR3 region: CAWKTPAGSRGSYNEQFF. The CDR3, as DNA: TGTGCCTGGAAAACCCCGGCTGGCTCCCGAGGCTCCTACAATGAGCAGTTCTTC.

V is TRBV5-1 and J is TRBJ2-3; tentative D call: TRBD1 (5 bases). Trimming shortened V by 3 bases and J by 1 base, and 12 bases separated the two germline ends. Per the germline V gene, CDR1 is SGHRS and CDR2 is YFSETQ. The CDR3 length is 15 residues. The CDR3 here is CASSSIDSRTDTQYF. CDR3 sequence (DNA): TGCGCCAGCAGCTCCATCGACAGCCGCACAGATACGCAGTATTTT.

The V call is TRBV2, the J call TRBJ1-1; the D gene is possibly TRBD1 (5 bases). The V and J ends lost 6 bases and 5 bases respectively, with 10 bases between them. The germline gives CDR1 SNHLY, CDR2 FYNNEI. The CDR3 length is 12 residues. CDR3 amino acids: CASRGLRTEAFF. CDR3 sequence (DNA): TGTGCCAGCAGGGGGCTAAGAACTGAAGCTTTCTTT.

CDR3 nucleotides: TGCGCCAGCACGCCGGTAGCGGGGGGTAACATTCAGTACTTC. It yields the protein CASTPVAGGNIQYF. The chain carries TRBV5-1 and TRBJ2-4, with 10 nucleotides matching TRBD2. Looked up from germline, CDR1 is SGHRS and CDR2 is YFSETQ. There are 14 residues in the CDR3. Trimming removed 6 bases from V and 7 bases from J; junction bases left unmatched: 7.

The chain recombines TRBV19 with TRBJ1-1; D unresolved. The V gene's germline CDR1 is LNHDA and CDR2 SQIVND (reference sequence). V lost 7 bases to trimming and J lost 6 bases, with 15 bases between them. The CDR3 loop spans 13 amino acids. The CDR3 DNA reads TGTGCCAGTAAAGCGGGCTGGAGCGCTGAAGCTTTCTTT. Its translation is CASKAGWSAEAFF.

This chain links TRBV7-9 with TRBJ2-1; possibly TRBD2 for D (6 bases). Germline loops: CDR1 SEHNR, CDR2 FQNEAQ (reference sequence). This CDR3 contains 13 residues. Trimming took off 7 bases at V and 9 bases at J, with 16 bases between the two ends. The CDR3 region has the DNA TGTGCCAGCACCGCGGAGGGCCTGAGTGAGCAGTTCTTC. Protein sequence: CASTAEGLSEQFF.

The chain joins TRBV6-5 to TRBJ2-3; TRBD1 matches 10 bases. The length of the CDR3 is 15 residues. V trimming: 6 bases; J trimming: 4 bases; junction bases outside the gene matches: 7. Germline V gives CDR1 MNHEY, CDR2 SVGAGI. The CDR3 nucleotides are TGTGCCAGCAGCAACCGGGACAGGGGTCCAGATACGCAGTATTTT. Its translation: CASSNRDRGPDTQYF.

The rearrangement joins TRBV4-3 to TRBJ1-6; 8 nucleotides line up with TRBD1. The V and J ends lost 1 base and 5 bases, in that order; junction bases with no gene match: 4. CDR1 is LGHNA and CDR2 is YSLEER in the germline V gene. This CDR3 spans 16 amino acids. The CDR3 protein is CASSQGDRLNNSPLHF. CDR3 DNA sequence: TGCGCCAGCAGCCAAGGGGACAGGTTAAATAATTCACCCCTCCACTTT.

The chain joins TRBV9 to TRBJ1-2; 7 positions match TRBD1. Trimming removed 0 bases from V and 6 bases from J; junction bases left unmatched: 2. CDR3 length: 13 residues. Germline CDR1 SGDLS, CDR2 YYNGEE. This CDR3 reads CASSVVDRDGYTF. CDR3 DNA: TGTGCCAGCAGCGTAGTAGACAGGGATGGCTACACCTTC.

The chain has TRBV5-5 and TRBJ1-2, with a possible D match to TRBD1 (5 bases). Trimming cost V 0 bases and J 0 bases, with 9 bases left between them. In germline, CDR1 is SGHKS, CDR2 YYEKEE (reference sequence). CDR3 length: 15 residues. CDR3 in amino acids: CASSLGDSTNYGYTF. As DNA, the CDR3 is TGTGCCAGCAGCTTGGGGGACTCGACTAACTATGGCTACACCTTC.

V usage is TRBV19 and J usage is TRBJ1-4, with TRBD1 matching over 11 bases. V shed 7 bases and J 2 bases; nucleotides not matched to a gene: 6. The germline CDR1 and CDR2 sequences are LNHDA and SQIVND (reference sequence). The length of the CDR3 is 16 residues. The CDR3 loop is CASIRTGGTTNEKLFF. In DNA form, the CDR3 reads TGTGCCAGTATCCGGACAGGGGGCACGACTAATGAAAAACTGTTTTTT. The whole variable domain, remainder taken from reference TRBV19 and TRBJ1-4, is DGGITQSPKYLFRKEGQNVTLSCEQNLNHDAMYWYRQDPGQGLRLIYYSQIVNDFQKGDIAEGYSVSREKKESFPLTVTSAQKNPTAFYLCASIRTGGTTNEKLFFGSGTQLSVL.

The chain uses TRBV4-3 and TRBJ2-3, with D unclear. The germline CDR1 and CDR2 sequences are LGHNA and YSLEER. The CDR3 has 16 residues. Trimming took 4 bases from V and 0 from J, leaving 14 bases between them. The CDR3 here is CASSPSSAGSTDTQYF. DNA of the CDR3: TGCGCCAGCAGCCCCTCCTCGGCAGGAAGCACAGATACGCAGTATTTT.